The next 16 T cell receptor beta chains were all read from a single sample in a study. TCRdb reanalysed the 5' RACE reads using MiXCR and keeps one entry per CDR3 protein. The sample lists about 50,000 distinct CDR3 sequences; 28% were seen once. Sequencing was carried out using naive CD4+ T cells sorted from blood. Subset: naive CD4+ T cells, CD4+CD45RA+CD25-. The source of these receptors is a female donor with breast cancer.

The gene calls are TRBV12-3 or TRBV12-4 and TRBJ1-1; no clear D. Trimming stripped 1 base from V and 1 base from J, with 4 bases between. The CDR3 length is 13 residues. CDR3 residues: CASSLGWNTEAFF. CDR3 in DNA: TGTGCCAGCAGTTTAGGGTGGAACACTGAAGCTTTCTTT.

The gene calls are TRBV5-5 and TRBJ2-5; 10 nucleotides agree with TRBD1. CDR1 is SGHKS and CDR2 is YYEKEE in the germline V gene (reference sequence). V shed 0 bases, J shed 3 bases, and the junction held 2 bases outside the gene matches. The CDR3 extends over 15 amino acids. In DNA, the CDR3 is TGTGCCAGCAGCTTGGGAGGACAGGGGGAAGAGACCCAGTACTTC. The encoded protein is CASSLGGQGEETQYF.

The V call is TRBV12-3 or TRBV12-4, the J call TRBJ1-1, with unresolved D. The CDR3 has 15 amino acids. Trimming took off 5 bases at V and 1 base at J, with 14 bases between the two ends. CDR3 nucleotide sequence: TGTGCCAGCAGTCCGTTAGCCTCCGCGAACACTGAAGCTTTCTTT. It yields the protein CASSPLASANTEAFF.

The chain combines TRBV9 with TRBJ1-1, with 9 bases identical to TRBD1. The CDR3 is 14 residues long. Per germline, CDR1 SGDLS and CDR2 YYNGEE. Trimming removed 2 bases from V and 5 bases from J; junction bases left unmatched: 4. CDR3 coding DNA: TGTGCCAGCAGCGTTCTGGACAGGGGAACTGAAGCTTTCTTT. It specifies CASSVLDRGTEAFF.

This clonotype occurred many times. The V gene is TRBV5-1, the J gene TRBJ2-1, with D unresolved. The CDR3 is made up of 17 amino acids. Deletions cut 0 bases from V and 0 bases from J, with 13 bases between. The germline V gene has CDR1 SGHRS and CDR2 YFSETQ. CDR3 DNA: TGCGCCAGCAGCTTGGTAGGCAGGTCTGGCTCCTACAATGAGCAGTTCTTC. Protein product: CASSLVGRSGSYNEQFF.

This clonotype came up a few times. CDR3 residues: CASSPQRGDETQYF. DNA of the CDR3: TGTGCCAGCAGCCCGCAACGGGGGGACGAGACCCAGTACTTC. The chain recombines TRBV7-2 with TRBJ2-5; 7 positions match TRBD2. Germline CDR1 is SGHTA and CDR2 is FQGNSA. This CDR3 comprises 14 residues. Trimming at V came to 5 bases and at J to 5 bases, leaving 8 bases not matched to a gene.

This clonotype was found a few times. The CDR3 region has the DNA TGTGCCAGTTGGAGGGGGGGCCAATACAATGAGCAGTTCTTC. This encodes CASWRGGQYNEQFF. The rearrangement links TRBV28 to TRBJ2-1; D may be TRBD2 (7 bases). The V end lost 9 bases, the J end lost 4 bases, and 16 bases lay between the germline ends. This CDR3 region has 14 residues. CDR1 MDHEN and CDR2 SYDVKM come from the germline V gene.

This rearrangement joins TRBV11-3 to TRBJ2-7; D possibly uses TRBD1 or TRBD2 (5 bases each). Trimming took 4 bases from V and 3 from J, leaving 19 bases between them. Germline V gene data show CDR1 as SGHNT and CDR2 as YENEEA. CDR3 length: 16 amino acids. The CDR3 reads CASSSGSGTRNYEQYF. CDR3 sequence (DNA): TGTGCCAGCAGCTCCGGGTCTGGGACCCGAAACTACGAGCAGTACTTC.

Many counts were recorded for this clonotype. The CDR3 DNA reads as TGCAGTGCTCCAGGACCCACTGTAGCGCCTGGCTACACCTTC. It yields the protein CSAPGPTVAPGYTF. This sequence joins TRBV20-1 and TRBJ1-2, with no clear D. Trimming left V 5 bases short and J 7 bases short, with 20 bases between. The V gene's germline CDR1 is DFQATT and CDR2 SNEGSKA (reference sequence). The CDR3 contains 14 residues.

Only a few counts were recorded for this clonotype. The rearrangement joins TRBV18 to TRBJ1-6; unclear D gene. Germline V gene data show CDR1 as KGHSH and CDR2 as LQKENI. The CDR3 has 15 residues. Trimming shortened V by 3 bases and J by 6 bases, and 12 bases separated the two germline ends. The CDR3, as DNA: TGTGCCAGCTCACCTAACTCGGCGGTTAATTCACCCCTCCACTTT. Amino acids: CASSPNSAVNSPLHF.

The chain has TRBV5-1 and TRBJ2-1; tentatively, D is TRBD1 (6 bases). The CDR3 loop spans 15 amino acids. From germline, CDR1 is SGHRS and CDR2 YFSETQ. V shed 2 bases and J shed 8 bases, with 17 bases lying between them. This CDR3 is CASSFTGMDTHEQFF. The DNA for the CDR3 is TGCGCCAGCAGCTTCACAGGGATGGATACCCATGAGCAGTTCTTC.

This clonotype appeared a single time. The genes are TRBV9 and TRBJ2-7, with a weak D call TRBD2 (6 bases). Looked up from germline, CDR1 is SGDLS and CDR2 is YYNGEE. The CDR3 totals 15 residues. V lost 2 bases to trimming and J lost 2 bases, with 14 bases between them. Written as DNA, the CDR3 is TGTGCCAGCAGCGTCGGCGGAGGGGCTCCCTACGAGCAGTACTTC. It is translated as CASSVGGGAPYEQYF.

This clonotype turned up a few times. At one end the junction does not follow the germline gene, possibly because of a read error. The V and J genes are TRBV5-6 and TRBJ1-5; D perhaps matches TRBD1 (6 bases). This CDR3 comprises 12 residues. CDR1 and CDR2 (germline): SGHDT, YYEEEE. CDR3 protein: CASSFAQGGLNF. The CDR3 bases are TGTGCCAGCAGCTTTGCACAGGGCGGGTTAAATTTT.

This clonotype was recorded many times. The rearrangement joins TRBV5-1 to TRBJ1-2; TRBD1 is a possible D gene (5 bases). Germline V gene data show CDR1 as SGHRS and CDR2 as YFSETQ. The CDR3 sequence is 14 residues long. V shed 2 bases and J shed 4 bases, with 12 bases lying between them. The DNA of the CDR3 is TGCGCCAGCAGCTTTAATACCGACAGCTATGGCTACACCTTC. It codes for CASSFNTDSYGYTF.

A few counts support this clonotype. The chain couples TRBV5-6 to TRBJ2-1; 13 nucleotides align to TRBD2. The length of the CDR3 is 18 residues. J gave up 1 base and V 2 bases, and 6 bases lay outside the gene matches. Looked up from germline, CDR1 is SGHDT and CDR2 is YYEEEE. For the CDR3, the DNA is TGTGCCAGCAGCTTTGTGACTAGCGGGAGGAGGTCCTACAATGAGCAGTTCTTC. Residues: CASSFVTSGRRSYNEQFF.

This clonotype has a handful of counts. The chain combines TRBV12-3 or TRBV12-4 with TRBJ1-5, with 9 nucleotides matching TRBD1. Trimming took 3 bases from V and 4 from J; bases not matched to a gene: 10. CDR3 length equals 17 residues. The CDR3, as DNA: TGTGCCAGCAGTTTTCTGATCCGGACAGGGGAGAATCAGCCCCAGCATTTT. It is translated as CASSFLIRTGENQPQHF.